Detailed here is one T cell receptor beta chain. Carrying UMI labels, the TRB cDNA libraries were prepared through 5' RACE. Reanalyzing the 5' RACE reads, TCRdb keeps one entry per CDR3 protein, without DNA. Here the sample table reports roughly 40,000 distinct CDR3 sequences. This specimen comes from a study of CXCR3-negative and CXCR3-positive naive CD8 T cells. CDR3 length: 16 amino acids. In germline, CDR1 is SGHDT, CDR2 YYEEEE. J is TRBJ2-1 and V is TRBV5-6; TCRdb's D call, TRBD1, is unchecked because there is no DNA. This receptor was identified in a human donor in good health. Some clones in this sample may be carry-over from other donors' samples. The sequenced sample was memory CD8+ T cells from blood. The CDR3 protein is CASSFAGGPQGVEQFF.